The T cell receptor (beta chain) under discussion was sequenced for a study of beta chain features in type 1 diabetes. Study-wide background: Over all samples combined, around 110 million sorted cells were examined.

Only a few counts were recorded for this clone. One heparinised draw of blood, averaging about 120 mL, came from each donor. Over 95% purity was reached by all sorted populations. This CDR3 is 15 amino acids long. The V gene's germline CDR1 is SNHLY and CDR2 FYNNEI. V lost 0 bases, J lost 4 bases, and 10 bases lay in between. Of the isolated RNA, all was reverse transcribed, and so the sequenced material was expressed TCRB transcripts. This table comes from immunoSEQ multiplex PCR, and its TCRdb copy is limited to in-frame clones, with some not included. Here the sample spans about 160,000 clones, approximately 9.1% being singletons.

This clonotype originated in a woman younger than 30 in good health. The sequenced material came from central memory CD4+ T cells from blood. The rearrangement uses TRBV2 and TRBJ1-3; D not resolved. CDR3 sequence (DNA): TGTGCCAGCAGTGAAGCTTCCCTCGGGGGAAACACCATATATTTT. Protein sequence: CASSEASLGGNTIYF.